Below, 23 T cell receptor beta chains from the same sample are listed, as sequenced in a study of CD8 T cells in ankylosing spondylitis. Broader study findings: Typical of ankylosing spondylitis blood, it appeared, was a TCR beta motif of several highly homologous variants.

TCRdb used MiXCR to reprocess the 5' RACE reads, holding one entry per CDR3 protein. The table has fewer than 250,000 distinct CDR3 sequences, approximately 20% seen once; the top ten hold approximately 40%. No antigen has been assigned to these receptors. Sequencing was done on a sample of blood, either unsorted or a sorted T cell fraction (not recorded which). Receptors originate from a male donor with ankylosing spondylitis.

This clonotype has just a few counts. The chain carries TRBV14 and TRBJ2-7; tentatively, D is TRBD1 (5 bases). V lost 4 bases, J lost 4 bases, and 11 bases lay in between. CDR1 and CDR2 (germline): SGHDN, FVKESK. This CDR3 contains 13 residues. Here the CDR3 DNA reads TGTGCCAGCAGCCCGTATACAGGTTACGAGCAGTACTTC. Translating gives CASSPYTGYEQYF.

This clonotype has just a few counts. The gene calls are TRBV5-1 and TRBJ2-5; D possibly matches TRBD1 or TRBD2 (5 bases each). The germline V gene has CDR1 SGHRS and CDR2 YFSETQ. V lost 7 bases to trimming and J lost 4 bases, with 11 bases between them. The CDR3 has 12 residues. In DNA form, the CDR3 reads TGCGCCAGCTCCTTCGGGGCAGAGACCCAGTACTTC. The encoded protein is CASSFGAETQYF.

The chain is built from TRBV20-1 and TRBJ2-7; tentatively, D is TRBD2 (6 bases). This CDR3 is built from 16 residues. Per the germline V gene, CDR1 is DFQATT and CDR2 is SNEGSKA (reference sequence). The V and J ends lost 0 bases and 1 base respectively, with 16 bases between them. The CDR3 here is CSARDLLTSISYEQYF. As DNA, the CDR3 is TGCAGTGCTAGAGACCTACTGACTAGTATATCCTACGAGCAGTACTTC.

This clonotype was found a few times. CDR3 loop: CSARSVHTLNEQYF. The CDR3 coding sequence is TGCAGTGCTAGGTCGGTTCACACCCTAAACGAGCAGTACTTC. The rearrangement uses TRBV20-1 and TRBJ2-7; D is unresolved. V was cut by 3 bases and J by 5 bases, with 17 bases left in between. From germline, CDR1 is DFQATT and CDR2 SNEGSKA (reference sequence). The CDR3 is made up of 14 amino acids.

The DNA for the CDR3 is TGTGCCAGCAGCTTATCGGTCGACAGTCCCTATGGCTACACCTTC. This codes for CASSLSVDSPYGYTF. The chain carries TRBV7-3 and TRBJ1-2; tentatively, D is TRBD1 (5 bases). Germline assignment: CDR1 SGHTA and CDR2 FQGTGA. This CDR3 has 15 residues. V was clipped by 2 bases and J by 4 bases, with 14 bases between them.

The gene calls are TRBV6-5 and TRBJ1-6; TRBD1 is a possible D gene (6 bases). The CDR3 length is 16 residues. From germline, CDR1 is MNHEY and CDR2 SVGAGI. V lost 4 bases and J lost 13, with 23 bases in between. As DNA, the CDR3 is TGTGCCAGCAGTTTATCCAGGGGAAGAGGGATGTTTCCCCTCCACTTT. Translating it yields CASSLSRGRGMFPLHF.

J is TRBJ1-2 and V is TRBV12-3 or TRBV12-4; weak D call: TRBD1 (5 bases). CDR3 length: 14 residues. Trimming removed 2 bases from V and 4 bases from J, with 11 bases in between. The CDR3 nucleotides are TGTGCCAGCAGTTTATTCGGGACCTTCTATGGCTACACCTTC. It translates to CASSLFGTFYGYTF.

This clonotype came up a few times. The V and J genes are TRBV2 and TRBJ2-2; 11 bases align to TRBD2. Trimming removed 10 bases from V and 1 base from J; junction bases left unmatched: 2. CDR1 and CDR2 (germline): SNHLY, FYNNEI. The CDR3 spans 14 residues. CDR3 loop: CATGTSGNTGELFF. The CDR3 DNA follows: TGTGCCACCGGGACTAGCGGGAACACCGGGGAGCTGTTTTTT.

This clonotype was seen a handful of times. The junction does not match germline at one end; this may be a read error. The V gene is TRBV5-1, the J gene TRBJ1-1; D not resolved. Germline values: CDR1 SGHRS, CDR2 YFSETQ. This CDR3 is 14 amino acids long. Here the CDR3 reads CASRLDPLNTEAFF. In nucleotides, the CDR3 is TGCGCCAGCAGATTGGACCCTTTGAACACTGAAGCTTTCTTT.

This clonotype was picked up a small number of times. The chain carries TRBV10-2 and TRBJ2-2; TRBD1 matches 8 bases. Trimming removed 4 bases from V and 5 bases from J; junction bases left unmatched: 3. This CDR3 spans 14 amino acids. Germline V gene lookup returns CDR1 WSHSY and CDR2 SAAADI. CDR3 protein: CASSGTGRTGELFF. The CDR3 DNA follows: TGCGCCAGCAGTGGGACAGGGAGGACCGGGGAGCTGTTTTTT.

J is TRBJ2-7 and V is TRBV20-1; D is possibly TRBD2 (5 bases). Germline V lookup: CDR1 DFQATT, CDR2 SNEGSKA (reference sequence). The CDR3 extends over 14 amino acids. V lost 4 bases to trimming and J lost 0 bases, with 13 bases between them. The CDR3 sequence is CSAKVDWSSYEQYF. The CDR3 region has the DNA TGCAGTGCTAAGGTGGACTGGAGCTCCTACGAGCAGTACTTC.

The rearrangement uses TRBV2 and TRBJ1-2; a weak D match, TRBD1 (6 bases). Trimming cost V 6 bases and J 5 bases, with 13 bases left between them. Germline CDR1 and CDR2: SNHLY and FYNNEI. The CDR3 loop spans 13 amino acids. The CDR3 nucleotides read TGTGCCAGCAGATCCTCACAGGGATATGGCTACACCTTC. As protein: CASRSSQGYGYTF. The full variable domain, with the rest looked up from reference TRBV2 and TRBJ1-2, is EPEVTQTPSHQVTQMGQEVILRCVPISNHLYFYWYRQILGQKVEFLVSFYNNEISEKSEIFDDQFSVERPDGSNFTLKIRSTKLEDSAMYFCASRSSQGYGYTFGSGTRLTVV.

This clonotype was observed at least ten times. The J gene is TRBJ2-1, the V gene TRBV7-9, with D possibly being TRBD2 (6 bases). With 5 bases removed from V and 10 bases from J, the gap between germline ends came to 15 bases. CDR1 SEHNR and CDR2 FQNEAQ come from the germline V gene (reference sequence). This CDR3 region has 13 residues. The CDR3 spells CASSDGLSWEQFF. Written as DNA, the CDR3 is TGTGCCAGCAGCGATGGACTATCCTGGGAGCAGTTCTTC. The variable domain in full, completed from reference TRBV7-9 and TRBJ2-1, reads DTGVSQNPRHKITKRGQNVTFRCDPISEHNRLYWYRQTLGQGPEFLTYFQNEAQLEKSRLLSDRFSAERPKGSFSTLEIQRTEQGDSAMYLCASSDGLSWEQFFGPGTRLTVL.

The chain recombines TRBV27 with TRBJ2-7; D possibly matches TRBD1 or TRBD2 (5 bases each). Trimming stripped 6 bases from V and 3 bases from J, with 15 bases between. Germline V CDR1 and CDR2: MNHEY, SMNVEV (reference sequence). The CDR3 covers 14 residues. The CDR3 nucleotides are TGTGCCAGCAGGGGACCCGGGACCCTCTACGAGCAGTACTTC. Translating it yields CASRGPGTLYEQYF.

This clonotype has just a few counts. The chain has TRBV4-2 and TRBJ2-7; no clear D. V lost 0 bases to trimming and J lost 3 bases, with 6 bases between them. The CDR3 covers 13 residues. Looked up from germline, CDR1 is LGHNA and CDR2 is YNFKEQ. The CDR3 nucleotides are TGTGCCAGCAGCCAAGATGGCGTCTACGAGCAGTACTTC. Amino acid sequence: CASSQDGVYEQYF.

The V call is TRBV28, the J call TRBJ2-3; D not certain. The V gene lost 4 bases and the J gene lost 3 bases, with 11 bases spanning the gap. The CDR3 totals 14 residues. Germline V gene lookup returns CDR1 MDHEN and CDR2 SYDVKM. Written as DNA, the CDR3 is TGTGCCAGCAGTTCAAGCCTAAGGACAGATACGCAGTATTTT. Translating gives CASSSSLRTDTQYF.

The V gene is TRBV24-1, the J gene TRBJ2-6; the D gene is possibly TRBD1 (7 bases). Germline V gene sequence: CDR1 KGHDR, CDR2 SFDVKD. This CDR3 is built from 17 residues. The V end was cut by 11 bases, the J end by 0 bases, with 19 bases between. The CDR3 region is CAKGGEGAYSGANVLTF. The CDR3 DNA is TGTGCCAAGGGAGGTGAGGGGGCCTACTCTGGGGCCAACGTCCTGACTTTC.

CDR3 amino acids: CASSRVAGEYNEQFF. DNA of the CDR3: TGTGCCAGCAGTAGGGTAGCGGGAGAGTACAATGAGCAGTTCTTC. The chain recombines TRBV6-4 with TRBJ2-1, with 9 positions matching TRBD2. J gave up 4 bases and V 5 bases, and 6 bases lay outside the gene matches. Germline CDR1 is MRHNA and CDR2 is SNTAGT. The CDR3 consists of 15 residues.

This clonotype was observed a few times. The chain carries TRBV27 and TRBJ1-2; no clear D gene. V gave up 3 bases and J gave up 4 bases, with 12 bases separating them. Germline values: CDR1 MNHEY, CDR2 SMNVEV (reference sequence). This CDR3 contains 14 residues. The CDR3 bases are TGTGCCAGCAGTTTTGGCCGGACGGGCTATGGCTACACCTTC. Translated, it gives CASSFGRTGYGYTF.

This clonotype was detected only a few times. Here the CDR3 reads CASSLEGPTYEQYF. In nucleotides, the CDR3 is TGCGCCAGCAGCTTGGAGGGGCCCACCTACGAGCAGTACTTC. The chain has TRBV5-1 and TRBJ2-7, with a possible D match to TRBD1 (5 bases). V lost 0 bases, J lost 2 bases, and 9 bases lay in between. Germline lookup yields CDR1 SGHRS and CDR2 YFSETQ. The CDR3 consists of 14 residues.

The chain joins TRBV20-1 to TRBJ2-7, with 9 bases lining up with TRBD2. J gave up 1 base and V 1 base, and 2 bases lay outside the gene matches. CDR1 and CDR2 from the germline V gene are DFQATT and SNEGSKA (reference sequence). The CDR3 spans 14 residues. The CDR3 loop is CSARGLAVSYEQYF. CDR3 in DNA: TGCAGTGCTAGAGGACTAGCGGTTTCCTACGAGCAGTACTTC.

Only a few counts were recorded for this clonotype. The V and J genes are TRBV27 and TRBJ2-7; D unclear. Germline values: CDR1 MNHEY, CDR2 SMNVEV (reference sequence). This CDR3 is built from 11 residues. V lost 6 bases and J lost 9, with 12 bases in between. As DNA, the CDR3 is TGTGCCAGCAGCTCGGGTTATCGGCAGTACTTC. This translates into CASSSGYRQYF.

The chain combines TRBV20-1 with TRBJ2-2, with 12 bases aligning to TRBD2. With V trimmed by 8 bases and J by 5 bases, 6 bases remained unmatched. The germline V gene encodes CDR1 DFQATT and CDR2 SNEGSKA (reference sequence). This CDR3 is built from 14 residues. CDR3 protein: CSPPGTSGTGELFF. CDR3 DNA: TGCAGTCCCCCCGGGACTAGCGGGACCGGGGAGCTGTTTTTT.